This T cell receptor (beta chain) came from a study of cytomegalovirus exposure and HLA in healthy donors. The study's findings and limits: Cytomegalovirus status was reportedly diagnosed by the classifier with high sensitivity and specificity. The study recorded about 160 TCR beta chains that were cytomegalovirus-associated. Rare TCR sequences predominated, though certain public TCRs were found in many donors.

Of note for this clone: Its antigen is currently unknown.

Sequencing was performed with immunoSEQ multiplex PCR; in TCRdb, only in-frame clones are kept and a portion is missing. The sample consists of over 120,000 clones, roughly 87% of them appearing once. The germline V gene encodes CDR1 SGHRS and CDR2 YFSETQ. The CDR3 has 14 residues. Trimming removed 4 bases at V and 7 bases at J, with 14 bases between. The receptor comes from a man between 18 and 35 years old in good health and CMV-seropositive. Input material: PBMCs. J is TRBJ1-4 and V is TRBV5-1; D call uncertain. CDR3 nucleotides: TGCGCCAGCAGCGCGGGCGTTCACGGTGAAAAACTGTTTTTT. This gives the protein CASSAGVHGEKLFF.